One and the same sample provided the 2 T cell receptor beta chains below, sequenced in a study of blood T cell repertoires in COVID-19. Clones were sequenced by immunoSEQ multiplex PCR, and TCRdb holds only the in-frame ones, with some missing. The table records roughly 250,000 clones, approximately 80% of them present only once. Sample: peripheral blood. The receptors were gathered from a woman between 40 and 50 years old with active or convalescent COVID-19.

The chain couples TRBV6-4 to TRBJ2-1; 13 nucleotides align to TRBD2. V was clipped by 6 bases and J by 5 bases; unmatched bases: 1. The CDR3 extends over 14 amino acids. The germline V gene has CDR1 MRHNA and CDR2 SNTAGT. In DNA form, the CDR3 reads TGTGCCAGCAGAGGACTAGCGGGGGACAATGAGCAGTTCTTC. It yields the protein CASRGLAGDNEQFF.

The chain combines TRBV3-1 (or the pseudogene TRBV3-2) with TRBJ1-5; 9 positions agree with TRBD1. CDR3 length: 17 amino acids. CDR1 is LGHDT, CDR2 YNNKEL, per germline (reference sequence). V shed 4 bases, J shed 3 bases, and the junction held 10 bases outside the gene matches. CDR3 nucleotide sequence: TGTGCCAGCAGCCCAGGGGCGGGACAGGGCTACAATCAGCCCCAGCATTTT. As protein: CASSPGAGQGYNQPQHF.